This T cell receptor beta chain is from a study of regulatory T cells in long-lasting Graves disease. V lost 0 bases and J lost 10; bases outside the gene matches: 8. The CDR3 is made up of 16 amino acids. CDR1 MNHEY and CDR2 SVGEGT come from the germline V gene. Time point: newly diagnosed GD, antithyroid drugs for less than 3 months. Extracted PBMC RNA gave rise to the TCR library. Researchers made TCR beta libraries by using iRepertoire HTBI primers and running Arm-PCR on CDR3 regions. MiXCR was run by TCRdb on the multiplex PCR reads, yielding one entry per CDR3 protein. In the table there are some 250,000 distinct CDR3 sequences, 18% of which are singletons. This clonotype was picked up many times. The sample also formed part of further work on T cells in Graves' hyperthyroidism and ophthalmopathy. That paper adds: First-round RT-PCR with HTBI primers amplified the TCR CDR3 region. Blood also contained most expanded thyroid clonotypes above 0.001.

The sequenced sample was peripheral blood mononuclear cells (PBMCs), obtained at new diagnosis, from a patient treated with antithyroid drugs. The chain has TRBV6-2 or TRBV6-3 and TRBJ1-6; the match to TRBD1 covers 8 bases. The sequence derives from a woman younger than 45 with Graves disease. The CDR3 sequence: CASSYSSGRGHSPLHF. CDR3 coding DNA: TGTGCCAGCAGTTACTCGAGCGGCAGGGGGCACTCACCCCTCCACTTT.